A single sample gave rise to the 25 T cell receptor beta chains below, sequenced in a study of T cells in Graves' hyperthyroidism and ophthalmopathy. TCR beta CDR3 regions were amplified from RNA. First-round RT-PCR of the TCR CDR3 relied on the HTBI primer set. TCRdb ran MiXCR on the multiplex PCR reads and lists one entry per CDR3 protein. This table holds roughly 290,000 distinct CDR3 sequences, approximately 13% found once. Sequencing was done on a sample of blood. All receptors derive from a woman aged 40 to 50 with Graves' hyperthyroidism.

This clonotype has at least ten counts. The chain couples TRBV2 to TRBJ1-4, with 8 positions matching TRBD1. CDR1 and CDR2 (germline): SNHLY, FYNNEI. V was clipped by 2 bases and J by 7 bases; unmatched bases: 9. CDR3 length: 16 residues. This CDR3 reads CASSELGTGLGEKLFF. The CDR3 nucleotides read TGTGCCAGCAGTGAATTGGGGACAGGATTGGGTGAAAAACTGTTTTTT. The full variable domain, in which reference TRBV2 and TRBJ1-4 provide the parts outside the CDR3, is EPEVTQTPSHQVTQMGQEVILRCVPISNHLYFYWYRQILGQKVEFLVSFYNNEISEKSEIFDDQFSVERPDGSNFTLKIRSTKLEDSAMYFCASSELGTGLGEKLFFGSGTQLSVL.

This chain links TRBV6-1 with TRBJ2-3; TRBD2 agrees at 8 bases. This CDR3 spans 13 amino acids. Losses at the gene ends were 10 bases for V and 2 bases for J; bases not matched to a gene: 5. The V gene's germline CDR1 is MNHNS and CDR2 SASEGT. The CDR3 bases are TGTGCCACCGGGGGGGACTCCACAGATACGCAGTATTTT. Translated, it gives CATGGDSTDTQYF.

This clonotype showed up many times. V and J are TRBV7-9 and TRBJ2-2; possibly TRBD2 for D (6 bases). Germline V CDR1 and CDR2: SEHNR, FQNEAQ (reference sequence). This CDR3 has 16 amino acids. Trimming pared 1 base from V and 7 bases from J, leaving 16 bases between. The CDR3 nucleotides are TGTGCCAGCAGCTTAGTGTGGACTACCCACATCGGGGAGCTGTTTTTT. This gives the protein CASSLVWTTHIGELFF.

This clonotype was recorded many times. The rearrangement joins TRBV28 to TRBJ1-2; 8 bases agree with TRBD1. CDR3 length: 14 residues. Trimming cost V 10 bases and J 0 bases; bases outside gene matches: 7. Per the germline V gene, CDR1 is MDHEN and CDR2 is SYDVKM. The CDR3 DNA reads as TGTGCCACCCAACAGGGGGGAGCTAACTATGGCTACACCTTC. Encoded protein: CATQQGGANYGYTF.

At least ten counts were recorded for this clonotype. The chain is built from TRBV6-1 and TRBJ1-4, with D possibly TRBD1 on 5 matching bases. Trimming removed 5 bases from V and 8 bases from J, with 12 bases in between. The germline gives CDR1 MNHNS, CDR2 SASEGT. The CDR3 runs to 13 residues. CDR3 nucleotides: TGTGCCAGCAGTTCAGGGCTCGGCGAAAAACTGTTTTTT. As protein: CASSSGLGEKLFF.

This clonotype has at least ten counts. J is TRBJ1-2 and V is TRBV28; D not resolved. The CDR3 spans 15 residues. Per the germline V gene, CDR1 is MDHEN and CDR2 is SYDVKM. Trimming removed 2 bases at V and 5 bases at J, with 15 bases between. The CDR3 loop is CASSLREGRVYGYTF. DNA of the CDR3: TGTGCCAGCAGTTTACGGGAGGGTAGAGTATATGGCTACACCTTC.

This clonotype was counted at least ten times. The chain has TRBV28 and TRBJ2-7; D is uncertain. V shed 2 bases and J shed 4 bases, with 9 bases lying between them. The CDR3 runs 13 residues. Per germline, CDR1 MDHEN and CDR2 SYDVKM. The CDR3 DNA is TGTGCCAGCAGTTTAGTACGTACTTACGAGCAGTACTTC. It codes for CASSLVRTYEQYF.

This clonotype was seen many times. This chain joins TRBV19 and TRBJ1-2, with D uncertain. The V gene lost 8 bases and the J gene lost 0 bases, with 7 bases spanning the gap. The germline V gene encodes CDR1 LNHDA and CDR2 SQIVND (reference sequence). This CDR3 region has 12 residues. In DNA, the CDR3 is TGTGCCAGTGTAGACACTAACTATGGCTACACCTTC. Translated, it gives CASVDTNYGYTF.

The table lists this clonotype with a few counts. The chain has TRBV16 and TRBJ2-1, with unresolved D. V was shortened by 0 bases and J by 1 base, with 19 bases between the two germline ends. CDR3 size: 19 residues. Germline-derived CDR1 and CDR2 are KGHSY and FQNENV. The CDR3 sequence is CASSQSPRFPWGSYNEQFF. DNA of the CDR3: TGTGCCAGCAGCCAATCCCCAAGATTCCCGTGGGGATCCTACAATGAGCAGTTCTTC.

V is TRBV15 and J is TRBJ2-5; TRBD2 matches 12 bases. V lost 0 bases and J lost 5; bases outside the gene matches: 7. The CDR3 loop spans 17 amino acids. Germline assignment: CDR1 LNHNV and CDR2 YYDKDF (reference sequence). CDR3 sequence: CATSREASGRGFETQYF. The CDR3 DNA is TGTGCCACCAGCAGAGAGGCTAGCGGGAGGGGATTTGAGACCCAGTACTTC.

This rearrangement joins TRBV18 to TRBJ2-7; 7 nucleotides align to TRBD2. The germline V gene encodes CDR1 KGHSH and CDR2 LQKENI. V shed 2 bases and J 0 bases; nucleotides not matched to a gene: 7. This CDR3 has 16 amino acids. This CDR3 reads CASSPLGLGTSYEQYF. CDR3 DNA: TGTGCCAGCTCACCATTAGGACTAGGGACCTCCTACGAGCAGTACTTC.

This clonotype was detected a few times. The rearrangement uses TRBV20-1 and TRBJ2-7, with 15 bases fitting TRBD2. V trimming: 4 bases; J trimming: 3 bases; junction bases outside the gene matches: 10. The CDR3 runs to 17 residues. Germline CDR1 DFQATT, CDR2 SNEGSKA (reference sequence). The DNA of the CDR3 is TGCAGTGCTACTCTTCCGGGACTAGCGGGAGGACTCTACGAGCAGTACTTC. Protein product: CSATLPGLAGGLYEQYF.

V usage is TRBV12-3 or TRBV12-4 and J usage is TRBJ2-1; TRBD2 agrees at 11 bases. This CDR3 is 15 amino acids long. With V trimmed by 2 bases and J by 9 bases, 6 bases remained unmatched. The chain's CDR3 is CASSLLAGGGSEQFF. The CDR3 DNA reads as TGTGCCAGCAGTTTACTAGCGGGAGGCGGAAGTGAGCAGTTCTTC.

This clonotype came up many times. This chain uses TRBV2 with TRBJ1-6; tentative D call: TRBD1 (5 bases). The CDR3 sequence is 14 residues long. Germline lookup yields CDR1 SNHLY and CDR2 FYNNEI. V was trimmed by 7 bases and J by 3 bases, leaving 10 bases between them. The CDR3 region is CASKSGGYNSPLHF. CDR3 sequence (DNA): TGTGCCAGCAAGTCTGGGGGCTATAATTCACCCCTCCACTTT.

The J gene is TRBJ2-4, the V gene TRBV4-1, with D perhaps matching TRBD1 (5 bases). The ends were cut back, 1 base at V and 3 bases at J, with 13 bases in the middle. Germline-derived CDR1 and CDR2 are MGHRA and YSYEKL. This CDR3 contains 16 residues. The CDR3 region has the DNA TGCGCCAGCAGCCAAGTCTGGATTCAGGGCAAAAACATTCAGTACTTC. As protein: CASSQVWIQGKNIQYF.

V and J are TRBV6-1 and TRBJ2-2, with TRBD2 identical over 7 bases. The CDR3 is 18 amino acids. The germline V gene has CDR1 MNHNS and CDR2 SASEGT. V lost 4 bases to trimming and J lost 0 bases; unmatched junction nucleotides: 11. CDR3 coding DNA: TGTGCCAGCAGTGCCTTTTGGGGGGGGAGGGCGAACACCGGGGAGCTGTTTTTT. As protein: CASSAFWGGRANTGELFF.

The table lists this clonotype with many counts. This chain links TRBV6-1 with TRBJ1-2; D remains ambiguous. Trimming shortened V by 6 bases and J by 4 bases, and 18 bases separated the two germline ends. Per germline, CDR1 MNHNS and CDR2 SASEGT. This CDR3 is built from 15 residues. Written as DNA, the CDR3 is TGTGCCAGCAGCAAAACCACCCTGGTGGCCTATGGCTACACCTTC. It codes for CASSKTTLVAYGYTF.

This clonotype was observed at least ten times. V and J are TRBV5-4 and TRBJ2-5; 7 bases fit TRBD2. Germline CDR1 and CDR2: SGHNT and YYREEE (reference sequence). CDR3 size: 15 residues. V shed 4 bases and J 1 base; nucleotides not matched to a gene: 7. CDR3 protein: CASSTKRDPQETQYF. CDR3 DNA: TGTGCCAGCAGCACTAAGCGGGACCCCCAAGAGACCCAGTACTTC.

This clonotype was seen ten or more times. The V gene is TRBV15, the J gene TRBJ1-5; TRBD1 might be the D (5 bases). Germline V CDR1 and CDR2: LNHNV, YYDKDF (reference sequence). Trimming cost V 0 bases and J 8 bases, with 14 bases left between them. This CDR3 is built from 15 residues. CDR3 sequence reads: CATSRDAGILEPQHF. The CDR3, as DNA: TGTGCCACCAGCAGAGACGCAGGGATTTTAGAGCCCCAGCATTTT.

This clonotype has a handful of counts. The gene calls are TRBV7-9 and TRBJ2-4; D uncertain. Germline CDR1 reads SEHNR; CDR2 reads FQNEAQ (reference sequence). V was trimmed by 6 bases and J by 2 bases, leaving 14 bases between them. The CDR3 has 15 residues. CDR3 DNA: TGTGCCAGCAGTCTACCCGGGCACTCCAAAAACATTCAGTACTTC. Its protein product is CASSLPGHSKNIQYF.

Ten or more counts support this clonotype. This chain connects TRBV6-1 to TRBJ2-7, with D possibly matching TRBD1 (6 bases). Trimming left V 6 bases short and J 4 bases short, with 22 bases between. Germline assignment: CDR1 MNHNS and CDR2 SASEGT. This CDR3 region has 16 residues. The CDR3 coding sequence is TGTGCCAGCAGCCAGCACCGGGACAAGGAACTATACGAGCAGTACTTC. It is translated as CASSQHRDKELYEQYF.

This chain uses TRBV10-2 with TRBJ1-6; tentatively, D is TRBD1 (5 bases). This CDR3 region has 16 residues. Deletions cut 8 bases from V and 10 bases from J, with 24 bases between. In germline, CDR1 is WSHSY, CDR2 SAAADI. For the CDR3, the DNA is TGCGCCAGCTCCTTGGGGGGGACCAGGAATAGCTCACCCCTCCACTTT. It translates to CASSLGGTRNSSPLHF.

This clonotype was counted a few times. One end of the junction varies from germline; a read error may be responsible. J is TRBJ2-3 and V is TRBV7-9; the match to TRBD2 covers 9 bases. The CDR3 is 14 amino acids. CDR1 is SEHNR, CDR2 FQNEAQ, per germline (reference sequence). The CDR3 region is CASTLAGVADTQYF. Here the CDR3 DNA reads TGTGCCAGCACCTTAGCGGGAGTCGCAGATACGCAGTATTTT.

This clonotype came up a few times. The chain couples TRBV6-8 to TRBJ2-7; a weak D match, TRBD1 (5 bases). Germline V gene lookup returns CDR1 MNHGY and CDR2 SAAAGT. CDR3 length: 13 amino acids. Trimming removed 10 bases from V and 4 bases from J, with 17 bases in between. This chain's CDR3 is CANARDRTYEQYF. Here the CDR3 DNA reads TGTGCCAATGCACGTGACAGAACTTACGAGCAGTACTTC.

Many counts were recorded for this clonotype. The V gene is TRBV20-1, the J gene TRBJ2-1; D is possibly TRBD2 (6 bases). The germline V gene encodes CDR1 DFQATT and CDR2 SNEGSKA (reference sequence). Trimming cost V 1 base and J 3 bases, with 13 bases left between them. This CDR3 comprises 15 residues. The CDR3 bases are TGCAGTGCTAGAGTTGTGGCTAGCGTCTACAATGAGCAGTTCTTC. Protein sequence: CSARVVASVYNEQFF.